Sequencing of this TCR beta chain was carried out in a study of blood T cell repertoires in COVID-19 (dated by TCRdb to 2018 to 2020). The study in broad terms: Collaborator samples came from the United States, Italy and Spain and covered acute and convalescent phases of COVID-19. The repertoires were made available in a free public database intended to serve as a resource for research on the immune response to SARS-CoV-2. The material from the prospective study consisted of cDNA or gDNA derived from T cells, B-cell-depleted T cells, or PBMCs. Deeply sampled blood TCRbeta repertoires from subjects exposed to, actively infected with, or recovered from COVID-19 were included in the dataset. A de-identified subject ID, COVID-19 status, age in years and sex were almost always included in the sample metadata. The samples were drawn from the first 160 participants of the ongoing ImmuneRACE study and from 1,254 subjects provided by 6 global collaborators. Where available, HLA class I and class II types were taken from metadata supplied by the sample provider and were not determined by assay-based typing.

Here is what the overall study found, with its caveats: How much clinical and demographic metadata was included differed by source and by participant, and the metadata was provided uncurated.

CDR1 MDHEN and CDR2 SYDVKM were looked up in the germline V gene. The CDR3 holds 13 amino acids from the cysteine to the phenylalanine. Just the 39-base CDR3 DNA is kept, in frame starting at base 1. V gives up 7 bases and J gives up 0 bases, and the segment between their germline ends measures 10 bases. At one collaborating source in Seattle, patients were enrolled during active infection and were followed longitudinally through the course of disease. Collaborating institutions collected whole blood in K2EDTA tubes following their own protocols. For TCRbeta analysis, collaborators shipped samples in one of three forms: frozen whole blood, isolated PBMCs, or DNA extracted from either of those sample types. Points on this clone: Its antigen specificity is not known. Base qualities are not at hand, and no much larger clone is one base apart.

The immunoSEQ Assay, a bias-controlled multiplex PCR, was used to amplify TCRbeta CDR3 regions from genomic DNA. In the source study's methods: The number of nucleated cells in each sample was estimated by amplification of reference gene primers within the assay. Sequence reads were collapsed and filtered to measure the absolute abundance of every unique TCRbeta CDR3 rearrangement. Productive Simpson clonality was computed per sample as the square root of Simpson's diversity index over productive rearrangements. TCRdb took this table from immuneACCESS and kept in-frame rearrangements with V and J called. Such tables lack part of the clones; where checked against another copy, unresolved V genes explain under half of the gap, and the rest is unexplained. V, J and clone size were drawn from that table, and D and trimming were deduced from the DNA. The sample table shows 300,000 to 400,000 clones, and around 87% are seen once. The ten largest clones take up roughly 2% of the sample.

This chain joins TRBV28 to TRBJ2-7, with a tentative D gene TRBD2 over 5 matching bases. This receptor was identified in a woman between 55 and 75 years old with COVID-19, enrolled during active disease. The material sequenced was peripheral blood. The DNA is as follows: TGTGCCAGCACTCGAGGGAACTCCTACGAGCAGTACTTC. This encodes CASTRGNSYEQYF.